Below are 16 T cell receptor beta chains sequenced from a single sample in a study of OX40 agonist ivuxolimab in advanced cancers. Some clones are missing from TCRdb's copy, which holds only in-frame ones; the method was immunoSEQ multiplex PCR. The data contain about 65,000 clones, about 92% of them singletons. The sequencing here drew on CD4+ or CD8+ T cells sorted from blood, taken in a trial of the OX40 agonist ivuxolimab. The receptors were gathered from an adult with an advanced solid tumor such as melanoma, head and neck, liver or kidney cancer.

The V and J genes are TRBV7-9 and TRBJ1-2, with TRBD1 identical over 12 bases. Germline CDR1 reads SEHNR; CDR2 reads FQNEAQ (reference sequence). The CDR3 has 15 residues. After removal of 4 bases from V and 7 bases from J, the junction contained 7 bases not matched to a gene. The CDR3: CASSSPGQGASGYTF. In nucleotides, the CDR3 is TGTGCCAGCAGCTCACCGGGACAGGGGGCTAGTGGCTACACCTTC.

This rearrangement joins TRBV7-9 to TRBJ1-6; D not resolved. Germline V gives CDR1 SEHNR, CDR2 FQNEAQ (reference sequence). CDR3 length: 13 residues. Deletions cut 0 bases from V and 8 bases from J, with 5 bases between. Written as DNA, the CDR3 is TGTGCCAGCAGCTTAGCTGACGATTCACCCCTCCACTTT. Translating it yields CASSLADDSPLHF.

The CDR3 is CASRPQGGTPYEQYF. CDR3 nucleotides: TGTGCCAGTAGGCCCCAGGGGGGAACCCCCTACGAGCAGTACTTC. The rearrangement links TRBV19 to TRBJ2-7, with TRBD1 as a possible D gene (7 bases). The CDR3 has 15 amino acids. The V and J ends lost 6 bases and 2 bases respectively, with 17 bases between them. The germline CDR1 and CDR2 sequences are LNHDA and SQIVND (reference sequence).

V and J are TRBV30 and TRBJ1-5, with D unresolved. The ends were cut back, 3 bases at V and 2 bases at J, with 14 bases in the middle. This CDR3 comprises 15 residues. Germline V gene data show CDR1 as GTSNPN and CDR2 as SVGIG (reference sequence). The CDR3 spells CAWRLGNSRNQPQHF. CDR3 bases: TGTGCCTGGAGGTTGGGTAATTCACGCAATCAGCCCCAGCATTTT.

Comments on this clone: Other DNA sequences in this sample translate to the same CDR3. The gene calls are TRBV19 and TRBJ1-3; D call uncertain. Germline V gene lookup returns CDR1 LNHDA and CDR2 SQIVND (reference sequence). The CDR3 is 15 amino acids. The V end was cut by 5 bases, the J end by 0 bases, with 11 bases between. The CDR3: CASSPGLSSGNTIYF. In DNA form, the CDR3 reads TGTGCCAGTAGTCCGGGCCTTAGCTCTGGAAACACCATATATTTT.

This sequence joins TRBV4-1 and TRBJ1-2, with D possibly TRBD1 on 5 matching bases. Trimming pared 1 base from V and 7 bases from J, leaving 16 bases between. CDR1 and CDR2 (germline): MGHRA, YSYEKL. This CDR3 spans 15 amino acids. Here the CDR3 reads CASSQARRDGRGYTF. CDR3 nucleotides: TGCGCCAGCAGCCAAGCGAGGAGGGACGGGCGTGGCTACACCTTC.

The rearrangement joins TRBV7-9 to TRBJ2-2; tentatively, D is TRBD2 (5 bases). V shed 4 bases and J shed 5 bases, with 8 bases lying between them. Germline V gives CDR1 SEHNR, CDR2 FQNEAQ (reference sequence). This CDR3 comprises 13 residues. CDR3 nucleotides: TGTGCCAGCAGCTCAGGACTGACCGGGGAGCTGTTTTTT. This encodes CASSSGLTGELFF.

This chain uses TRBV4-1 with TRBJ2-1; D call uncertain. Trimming removed 4 bases from V and 6 bases from J, with 10 bases in between. The CDR3 consists of 13 residues. Germline CDR1 and CDR2: MGHRA and YSYEKL. This CDR3 reads CASSLRLVNEQFF. The DNA for the CDR3 is TGCGCCAGCAGCCTCCGCCTTGTCAATGAGCAGTTCTTC.

This clone has only one observation. The chain joins TRBV6-6 to TRBJ2-1; D uncertain. Germline V gene lookup returns CDR1 MNHNY and CDR2 SVGAGI (reference sequence). Trimming cost V 6 bases and J 4 bases, with 19 bases left between them. CDR3 length: 16 amino acids. CDR3 region: CASSRRSDPPYNEQFF. In DNA, the CDR3 is TGTGCCAGCAGCCGCAGAAGCGACCCGCCGTACAATGAGCAGTTCTTC.

V and J are TRBV10-3 and TRBJ1-1; 11 nucleotides align to TRBD1. Germline loops: CDR1 ENHRY, CDR2 SYGVKD. The CDR3 is 13 residues long. Germline trimming cut 6 bases from V and 5 bases from J; bases unmatched to any gene: 2. CDR3 sequence: CAIRGQGDTEAFF. CDR3 DNA sequence: TGTGCCATCAGGGGACAGGGGGATACTGAAGCTTTCTTT.

This clone was observed a single time. The CDR3 region is CASSQMSTRSRGAFF. In DNA form, the CDR3 reads TGTGCCAGCTCACAGATGAGTACCCGCAGTAGGGGAGCTTTCTTT. V and J are TRBV18 and TRBJ1-1; maybe TRBD1 (5 bases). The V and J ends lost 4 bases and 10 bases respectively, with 22 bases between them. CDR1 is KGHSH, CDR2 LQKENI, per germline. CDR3 length equals 15 residues.

The V and J genes are TRBV30 and TRBJ2-7, with D unresolved. Germline CDR1 and CDR2: GTSNPN and SVGIG (reference sequence). There are 11 residues in the CDR3. V dropped 0 bases and J dropped 3 bases, with 3 bases sitting between them. The CDR3 DNA reads as TGTGCCTGGAGTGTGATCTACGAGCAGTACTTC. It is translated as CAWSVIYEQYF.

This chain links TRBV6-5 with TRBJ1-5; D ambiguous. The V end was cut by 6 bases, the J end by 1 base, with 10 bases between. In germline, CDR1 is MNHEY, CDR2 SVGAGI. This CDR3 region has 14 residues. CDR3 in amino acids: CASSLGGSNQPQHF. The CDR3 region has the DNA TGTGCCAGCAGCCTGGGAGGGAGCAATCAGCCCCAGCATTTT.

The V call is TRBV19, the J call TRBJ2-7; TRBD2 aligns across 10 bases. The V segment lost 6 bases and the J segment 1 base; nucleotides outside the gene matches: 3. The germline CDR1 and CDR2 sequences are LNHDA and SQIVND (reference sequence). CDR3 length equals 14 residues. The CDR3 DNA reads as TGTGCCAGTAGGAGGACTAGCGGATCCTACGAGCAGTACTTC. It translates to CASRRTSGSYEQYF.

The chain combines TRBV5-1 with TRBJ1-1; 7 positions match TRBD1. The V gene end was trimmed by 0 bases and the J gene end by 4 bases; junction bases not matched to a gene: 9. CDR1 is SGHRS, CDR2 YFSETQ, per germline. This CDR3 is 16 amino acids long. The CDR3 loop is CASSLEGAGVFTEAFF. The CDR3 DNA reads as TGCGCCAGCAGCTTGGAGGGGGCAGGGGTGTTCACTGAAGCTTTCTTT. Supplemented by reference TRBV5-1 and TRBJ1-1, the full variable domain reads KAGVTQTPRYLIKTRGQQVTLSCSPISGHRSVSWYQQTPGQGLQFLFEYFSETQRNKGNFPGRFSGRQFSNSRSEMNVSTLELGDSALYLCASSLEGAGVFTEAFFGQGTRLTVV.

The chain is built from TRBV21-1 and TRBJ2-7. TRBV21-1 is a pseudogene. There are 11 residues in the CDR3. For the CDR3, the DNA is TGTGCCAGCAGGGGATCCCACGAGCAGTACTTC. As protein: CASRGSHEQYF.